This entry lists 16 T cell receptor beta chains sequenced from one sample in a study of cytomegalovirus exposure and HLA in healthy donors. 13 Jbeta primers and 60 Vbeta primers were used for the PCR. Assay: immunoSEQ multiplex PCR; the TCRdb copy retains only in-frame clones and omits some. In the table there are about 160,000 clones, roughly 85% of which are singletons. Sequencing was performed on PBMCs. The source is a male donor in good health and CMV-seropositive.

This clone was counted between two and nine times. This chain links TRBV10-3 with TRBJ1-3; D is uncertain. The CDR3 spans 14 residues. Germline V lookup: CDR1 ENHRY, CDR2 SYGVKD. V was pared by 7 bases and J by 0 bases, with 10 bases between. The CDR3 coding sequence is TGTGCCATCAACGAGGGTCTCTCTGGAAACACCATATATTTT. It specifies CAINEGLSGNTIYF.

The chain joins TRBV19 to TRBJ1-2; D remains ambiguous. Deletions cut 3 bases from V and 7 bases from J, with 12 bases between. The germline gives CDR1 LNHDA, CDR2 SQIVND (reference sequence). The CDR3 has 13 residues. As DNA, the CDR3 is TGTGCCAGTAGTATGGCCAGCGGCTTTGGCTACACCTTC. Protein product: CASSMASGFGYTF.

The CDR3 bases are TGTGCCAGCAGCGTAGATACAGGGGTCAGTCAGCCCCAGCATTTT. Translating it yields CASSVDTGVSQPQHF. V is TRBV7-2 and J is TRBJ1-5, with 7 bases fitting TRBD1. J was trimmed by 6 bases and V by 5 bases; bases with no gene match: 10. The CDR3 contains 15 residues. Germline values: CDR1 SGHTA, CDR2 FQGNSA.

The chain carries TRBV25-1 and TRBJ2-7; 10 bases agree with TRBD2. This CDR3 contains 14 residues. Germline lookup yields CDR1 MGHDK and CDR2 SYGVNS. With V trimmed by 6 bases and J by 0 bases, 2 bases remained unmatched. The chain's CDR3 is CASRTSGTSYEQYF. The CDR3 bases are TGTGCCAGCAGAACTAGCGGGACCTCCTACGAGCAGTACTTC.

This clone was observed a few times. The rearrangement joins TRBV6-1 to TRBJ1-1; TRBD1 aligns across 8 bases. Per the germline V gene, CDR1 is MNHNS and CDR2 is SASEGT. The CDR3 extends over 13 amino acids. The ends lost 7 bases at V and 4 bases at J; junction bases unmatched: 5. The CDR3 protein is CASKLTGGTEAFF. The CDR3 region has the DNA TGTGCCAGCAAACTCACAGGGGGCACTGAAGCTTTCTTT.

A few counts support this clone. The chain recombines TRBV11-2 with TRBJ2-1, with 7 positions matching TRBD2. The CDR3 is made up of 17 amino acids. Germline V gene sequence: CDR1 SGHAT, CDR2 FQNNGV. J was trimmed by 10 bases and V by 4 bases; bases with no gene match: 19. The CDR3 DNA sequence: TGTGCCAGCAGCTCCCCCTCTGGACTAGAAGTTGCGTCGGAGCAGTTCTTC. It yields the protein CASSSPSGLEVASEQFF.

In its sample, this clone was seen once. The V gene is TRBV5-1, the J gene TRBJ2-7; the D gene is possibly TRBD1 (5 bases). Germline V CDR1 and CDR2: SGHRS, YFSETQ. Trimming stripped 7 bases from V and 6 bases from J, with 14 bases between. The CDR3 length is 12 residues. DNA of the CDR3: TGCGCCAGCGCAGGGAACCTGGGCGAGCAGTACTTC. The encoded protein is CASAGNLGEQYF.

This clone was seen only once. CDR3 protein: CASSPGGTNTEAFF. Here the CDR3 DNA reads TGCGCCAGCAGCCCCGGGGGGACGAACACTGAAGCTTTCTTT. The rearrangement links TRBV4-3 to TRBJ1-1; TRBD1 is a possible D gene (5 bases). This CDR3 spans 14 amino acids. The germline CDR1 and CDR2 sequences are LGHNA and YSLEER. V was trimmed by 4 bases and J by 1 base, leaving 10 bases between them.

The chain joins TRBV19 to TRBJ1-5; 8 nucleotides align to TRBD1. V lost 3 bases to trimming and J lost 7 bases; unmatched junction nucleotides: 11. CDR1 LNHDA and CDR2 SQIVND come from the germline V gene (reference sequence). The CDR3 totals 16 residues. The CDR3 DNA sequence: TGTGCCAGTAGTATCTTGGGACAGGTTCTGTCCCAGCCCCAGCATTTT. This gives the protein CASSILGQVLSQPQHF.

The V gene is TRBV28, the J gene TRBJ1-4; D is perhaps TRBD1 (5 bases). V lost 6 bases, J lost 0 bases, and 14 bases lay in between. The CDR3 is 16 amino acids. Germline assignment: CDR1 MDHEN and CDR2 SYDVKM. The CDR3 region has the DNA TGTGCCAGCAGCCTCCGGGGGGGGGCAACTAATGAAAAACTGTTTTTT. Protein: CASSLRGGATNEKLFF.

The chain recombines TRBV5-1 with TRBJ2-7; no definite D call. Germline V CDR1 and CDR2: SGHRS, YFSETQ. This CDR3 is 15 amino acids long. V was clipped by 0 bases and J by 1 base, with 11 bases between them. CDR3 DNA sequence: TGCGCCAGCAGCTTGGGGGCAGGCGAGTCCTACGAGCAGTACTTC. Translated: CASSLGAGESYEQYF. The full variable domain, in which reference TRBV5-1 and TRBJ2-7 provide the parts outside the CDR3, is KAGVTQTPRYLIKTRGQQVTLSCSPISGHRSVSWYQQTPGQGLQFLFEYFSETQRNKGNFPGRFSGRQFSNSRSEMNVSTLELGDSALYLCASSLGAGESYEQYFGPGTRLTVT.

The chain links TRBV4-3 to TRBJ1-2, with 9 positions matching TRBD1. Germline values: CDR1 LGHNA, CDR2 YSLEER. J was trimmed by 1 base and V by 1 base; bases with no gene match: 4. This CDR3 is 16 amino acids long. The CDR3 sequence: CASSQGGQGLNYGYTF. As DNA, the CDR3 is TGCGCCAGCAGCCAAGGGGGACAGGGCCTTAACTATGGCTACACCTTC.

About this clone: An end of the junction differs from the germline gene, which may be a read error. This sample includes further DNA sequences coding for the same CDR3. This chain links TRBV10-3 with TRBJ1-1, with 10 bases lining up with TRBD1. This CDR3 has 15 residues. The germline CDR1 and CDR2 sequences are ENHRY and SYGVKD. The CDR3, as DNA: TGTGCCATCAGTGGGACAGGGGGGACGAACACTGAGGCTTTCTTT. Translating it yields CAISGTGGTNTEAFF.

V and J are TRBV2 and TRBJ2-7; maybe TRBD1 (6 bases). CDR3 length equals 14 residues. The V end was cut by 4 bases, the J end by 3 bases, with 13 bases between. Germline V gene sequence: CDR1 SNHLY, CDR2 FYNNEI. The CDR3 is CASSAGTRNYEQYF. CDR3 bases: TGTGCCAGCAGTGCCGGGACAAGAAACTACGAGCAGTACTTC.

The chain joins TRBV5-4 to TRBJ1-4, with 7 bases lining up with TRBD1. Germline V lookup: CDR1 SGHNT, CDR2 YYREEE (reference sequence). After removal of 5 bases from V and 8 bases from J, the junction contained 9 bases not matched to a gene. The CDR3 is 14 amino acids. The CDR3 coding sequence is TGTGCCAGCAGGCAGGGGGGCCAAGAGGAAAAACTGTTTTTT. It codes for CASRQGGQEEKLFF.

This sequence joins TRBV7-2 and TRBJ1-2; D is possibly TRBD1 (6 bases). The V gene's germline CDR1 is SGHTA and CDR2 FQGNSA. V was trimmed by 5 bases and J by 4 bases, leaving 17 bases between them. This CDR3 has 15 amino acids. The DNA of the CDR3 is TGTGCCAGCAGCCCCAAGGGGGGGCAGAGCTATGGCTACACCTTC. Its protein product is CASSPKGGQSYGYTF.